Listed here are 23 T cell receptor beta chains from one sample, sequenced in a study of cytomegalovirus exposure and HLA in healthy donors. PCR was performed using 60 Vbeta and 13 Jbeta primers. Sequencing was performed with immunoSEQ multiplex PCR; in TCRdb, only in-frame clones are kept and a portion is missing. The repertoire includes about 110,000 clones, around 76% of them detected once, and around 5.8% sits in the top ten. The sequenced sample was PBMCs. These receptors were taken from a woman between 45 and 60 years old in good health and CMV-seropositive.

The chain is built from TRBV2 and TRBJ1-2, with D maybe TRBD1 (5 bases). This CDR3 region has 14 residues. V was pared by 6 bases and J by 6 bases, with 17 bases between. Germline assignment: CDR1 SNHLY and CDR2 FYNNEI. The CDR3 DNA is TGTGCCAGCAGCGCAACCGGGGGTGGGCATGGCTACACCTTC. Encoded protein: CASSATGGGHGYTF.

This chain joins TRBV5-1 and TRBJ2-7, with 11 bases that match TRBD2. The CDR3 contains 15 residues. V was pared by 4 bases and J by 4 bases, with 7 bases of the junction left unmatched. Germline V gene sequence: CDR1 SGHRS, CDR2 YFSETQ. CDR3 sequence: CASSTTSGDLYEQYF. The CDR3 nucleotides are TGCGCCAGCAGCACGACTAGCGGGGACCTTTACGAGCAGTACTTC.

Remarks on this clone: Other DNA sequences within the sample encode an identical CDR3. This chain connects TRBV7-6 to TRBJ2-1; possible D gene TRBD1, 6 bases. The CDR3 is 14 residues long. With 3 bases removed from V and 6 bases from J, the gap between germline ends came to 12 bases. CDR1 and CDR2 (germline): SGHVS, FNYEAQ. The CDR3 nucleotides are TGTGCCAGCAGCTTCGGGGACACCAGCAATGAGCAGTTCTTC. It yields the protein CASSFGDTSNEQFF.

V gene TRBV7-2 combines with J gene TRBJ1-5, with D perhaps matching TRBD1 (5 bases). In germline, CDR1 is SGHTA, CDR2 FQGNSA. V lost 8 bases and J lost 6, with 14 bases in between. The CDR3 consists of 13 residues. The CDR3 reads CASGGDRTQPQHF. In nucleotides, the CDR3 is TGTGCCAGCGGGGGGGATCGGACTCAGCCCCAGCATTTT.

This chain links TRBV9 with TRBJ1-1; a possible D gene is TRBD1 (5 bases). Trimming removed 2 bases from V and 2 bases from J, with 13 bases in between. Germline V gene sequence: CDR1 SGDLS, CDR2 YYNGEE. This CDR3 is built from 15 residues. The CDR3 loop reads CASSVTRVSNTEAFF. For the CDR3, the DNA is TGTGCCAGCAGCGTCACCAGGGTATCCAACACTGAAGCTTTCTTT.

Only a few counts were recorded for this clone. The chain is built from TRBV5-1 and TRBJ2-7, with TRBD2 identical over 10 bases. CDR1 and CDR2 from the germline V gene are SGHRS and YFSETQ. This CDR3 has 13 amino acids. The junction had 7 bases not matched to a gene; V was cut back by 2 bases and J by 11 bases. The CDR3 region has the DNA TGCGCCAGCAGCTTTCTGGCTAGCGGGGGAAAGTACTTC. Its protein product is CASSFLASGGKYF.

CDR3 residues: CASSIQQEVLDNEQFF. The CDR3 DNA reads as TGTGCCAGCAGCATCCAGCAGGAGGTTCTTGACAATGAGCAGTTCTTC. The chain has TRBV28 and TRBJ2-1, with D possibly matching TRBD2 (5 bases). In germline, CDR1 is MDHEN, CDR2 SYDVKM. The CDR3 has 16 amino acids. V lost 6 bases to trimming and J lost 5 bases, with 20 bases between them. Full variable domain (remainder filled in from reference TRBV28 and TRBJ2-1): DVKVTQSSRYLVKRTGEKVFLECVQDMDHENMFWYRQDPGLGLRLIYFSYDVKMKEKGDIPEGYSVSREKKERFSLILESASTNQTSMYLCASSIQQEVLDNEQFFGPGTRLTVL.

The table lists this clone with a count of one. The rearrangement links TRBV19 to TRBJ1-2, with 10 bases that match TRBD1. Looked up from germline, CDR1 is LNHDA and CDR2 is SQIVND (reference sequence). The CDR3 runs 12 residues. The V segment lost 10 bases and the J segment 5 bases; nucleotides outside the gene matches: 4. This CDR3 is CATRDRGYGYTF. As DNA, the CDR3 is TGTGCCACCCGGGACAGGGGATATGGCTACACCTTC.

The rearrangement links TRBV7-9 to TRBJ2-2; tentatively, D is TRBD2 (6 bases). The V gene's germline CDR1 is SEHNR and CDR2 FQNEAQ (reference sequence). CDR3 length: 17 residues. V lost 4 bases and J lost 4, with 19 bases in between. The CDR3 reads CASSWSLGGFSTGELFF. For the CDR3, the DNA is TGTGCCAGCAGCTGGTCTTTAGGAGGGTTTAGCACCGGGGAGCTGTTTTTT.

The chain recombines TRBV6-5 with TRBJ2-5, with no clear D. V lost 0 bases and J lost 4, with 3 bases in between. CDR3 length: 12 residues. Germline loops: CDR1 MNHEY, CDR2 SVGAGI. The CDR3 loop is CASSYSGETQYF. In DNA form, the CDR3 reads TGTGCCAGCAGTTACTCCGGAGAGACCCAGTACTTC.

This clone was recorded only once. The V call is TRBV27, the J call TRBJ1-2; a possible D gene is TRBD1 (6 bases). The germline CDR1 and CDR2 sequences are MNHEY and SMNVEV (reference sequence). Trimming removed 5 bases at V and 6 bases at J, with 19 bases between. CDR3 length: 15 residues. CDR3 in amino acids: CASSVAAQGYNGYTF. The DNA for the CDR3 is TGTGCCAGCAGTGTTGCGGCCCAGGGGTATAATGGCTACACCTTC.

The CDR3 sequence: CASSLGRTGNEQFF. For the CDR3, the DNA is TGTGCCAGCAGCTTAGGACGGACGGGGAATGAGCAGTTCTTC. The genes are TRBV7-2 and TRBJ2-1; TRBD2 might be the D (5 bases). V was cut by 1 base and J by 7 bases, with 11 bases left in between. Germline V gene sequence: CDR1 SGHTA, CDR2 FQGNSA. This CDR3 is built from 14 residues.

The chain combines TRBV5-1 with TRBJ2-5; tentative D call: TRBD1 (5 bases). The V end lost 1 base, the J end lost 11 bases, and 12 bases lay between the germline ends. The V gene's germline CDR1 is SGHRS and CDR2 YFSETQ. This CDR3 region has 12 residues. CDR3 amino acids: CASSLLLTEQYF. Written as DNA, the CDR3 is TGCGCCAGCAGCTTGCTCCTGACAGAGCAGTACTTC.

This chain joins TRBV7-8 and TRBJ1-4; D is possibly TRBD1 (5 bases). Germline lookup yields CDR1 SGHVS and CDR2 FQNEAQ. This CDR3 is 16 amino acids long. V was clipped by 5 bases and J by 0 bases, with 13 bases between them. The CDR3 DNA sequence: TGTGCCAGCAGCAAGCAGGGTCCTGCAACTAATGAAAAACTGTTTTTT. This translates into CASSKQGPATNEKLFF.

The table lists this clone with a few counts. This chain joins TRBV10-3 and TRBJ2-7, with 9 bases matching TRBD1. V trimming: 4 bases; J trimming: 5 bases; junction bases outside the gene matches: 9. The CDR3 has 15 amino acids. Germline CDR1 reads ENHRY; CDR2 reads SYGVKD. The CDR3, as DNA: TGTGCCATCAGTGGGCTCGGGACAGGGACGCACGAGCAGTACTTC. Residues: CAISGLGTGTHEQYF.

The genes are TRBV2 and TRBJ1-1, with TRBD1 matching 7 bases. The CDR3 sequence is 13 residues long. Germline lookup yields CDR1 SNHLY and CDR2 FYNNEI. J was trimmed by 11 bases and V by 6 bases; bases with no gene match: 12. The CDR3 DNA sequence: TGTGCCAGCAGGGGGGACAGTCAGAGGAGGGCTTTCTTT. This gives the protein CASRGDSQRRAFF.

This clone occurred once. The chain is built from TRBV4-2 and TRBJ2-7, with a weak D call TRBD2 (7 bases). CDR3 length equals 15 residues. CDR1 LGHNA and CDR2 YNFKEQ come from the germline V gene. Trimming removed 0 bases from V and 2 bases from J, with 11 bases in between. As DNA, the CDR3 is TGTGCCAGCAGCCAAGATCGGGGGGCACCCTACGAGCAGTACTTC. Translation: CASSQDRGAPYEQYF.

The V call is TRBV5-1, the J call TRBJ1-4, with a weak D call TRBD1 (6 bases). Trimming took 2 bases from V and 8 from J, leaving 13 bases between them. CDR3 size: 14 residues. Germline V gene data show CDR1 as SGHRS and CDR2 as YFSETQ. CDR3 protein: CASSFEGGGEKLFF. CDR3 bases: TGCGCCAGCAGCTTCGAAGGGGGGGGCGAAAAACTGTTTTTT.

Written as DNA, the CDR3 is TGTGCCAGCAGTTTATTGGGGAGGTTGTCCTCCGGGGAGCTGTTTTTT. It specifies CASSLLGRLSSGELFF. The chain is built from TRBV28 and TRBJ2-2, with D maybe TRBD2 (6 bases). The CDR3 length is 16 residues. Germline CDR1 and CDR2: MDHEN and SYDVKM. With 1 base removed from V and 6 bases from J, the gap between germline ends came to 15 bases.

The CDR3 protein is CASSVTGGLGASYNEQFF. CDR3 DNA sequence: TGTGCCAGCAGCGTGACAGGGGGCTTGGGAGCGAGCTACAATGAGCAGTTCTTC. The chain is built from TRBV9 and TRBJ2-1, with 10 bases fitting TRBD1. Germline lookup yields CDR1 SGDLS and CDR2 YYNGEE. With 2 bases clipped from V and 3 bases from J, the junction kept 11 bases outside the gene matches. This CDR3 contains 18 residues.

The chain is built from TRBV2 and TRBJ2-5; TRBD2 is a possible D gene (6 bases). V lost 6 bases and J 3 bases, leaving 11 bases between the germline ends. The CDR3 runs to 13 residues. Germline V gene data show CDR1 as SNHLY and CDR2 as FYNNEI. CDR3 region: CASSRDLEETQYF. The DNA for the CDR3 is TGTGCCAGCAGCCGGGACTTAGAAGAGACCCAGTACTTC.

The V call is TRBV2, the J call TRBJ1-1; D unclear. V lost 11 bases and J lost 4, with 20 bases in between. Germline V gene lookup returns CDR1 SNHLY and CDR2 FYNNEI. The CDR3 runs 14 residues. The CDR3 DNA is TGTGCCGGCGCCCTCGGATCACCGGGCACTGAAGCTTTCTTT. Amino acid sequence: CAGALGSPGTEAFF.

The chain combines TRBV7-2 with TRBJ1-1; no clear D gene. CDR3 size: 14 residues. V was trimmed by 1 base and J by 1 base, leaving 7 bases between them. The germline CDR1 and CDR2 sequences are SGHTA and FQGNSA. The chain's CDR3 is CASSLGAGNTEAFF. CDR3 in DNA: TGTGCCAGCAGCTTAGGGGCAGGGAACACTGAAGCTTTCTTT.